These T cell receptor beta chains were read from a single sample in a study of shared clonotypes between healthy human individuals. Sequencing used immunoSEQ multiplex PCR; TCRdb keeps in-frame clones, though not all of them. The sample lists roughly 650,000 clones, roughly 97% occurring once. The source material was naive CD4+ T cells sorted from blood. The source of these receptors is a woman younger than 45 in good health. Each CDR3 is given with its conserved first and last residue. A D gene is named only where the DNA matches it firmly. Clone sizes are given selectively: once, few, many, or a class where the clone is expanded.

TGTGCCAGCAGCCCAATTGCACAGGGGGTGGGCACCGGGGAGCTGTTTTTT | CASSPIAQGVGTGELFF | . | TRBD1 | TRBJ2-2 | TRBV9
TGTGCCAGCAAAGTGGATAGCGGGACAGAAAAGACCCAGTACTTC | CASKVDSGTEKTQYF | . | . | TRBJ2-5 | TRBV6-1
TGTGCCAGCAGTTCCTCCGGGACAGATTCCTACGAGCAGTACTTC | CASSSSGTDSYEQYF | few | TRBD1 | TRBJ2-7 | TRBV27
TGCGCCAGCAGCGCTGGGACAGGCACCGGGGAGCTGTTTTTT | CASSAGTGTGELFF | . | TRBD1 | TRBJ2-2 | TRBV5-1
TGTGCCACTTCCGGGACAGGGGGTCCGAACACCGGGGAGCTGTTTTTT | CATSGTGGPNTGELFF | . | TRBD1 | TRBJ2-2 | TRBV19
TGTGCCAGCAGCGACAGGGGAAAAAACACCGGGGAGCTGTTTTTT | CASSDRGKNTGELFF | . | TRBD1 | TRBJ2-2 | TRBV7-9
TGTGCCACAAAACCCGGGGGACAGCCTAACGAAGCTTTCTTT | CATKPGGQPNEAFF | . | TRBD1 | TRBJ1-1 | TRBV6-5
TGTGCCAGCAGTCCCCGGGGTAGGAAGACTGAAGCTTTCTTT | CASSPRGRKTEAFF | . | . | TRBJ1-1 | TRBV27
TGTGCCAGCAGCAAAAAGCCCACAGGGCTGGACTATGGCTACACCTTC | CASSKKPTGLDYGYTF | . | . | TRBJ1-2 | TRBV21-1
TGTGCCAGCAGCATAAATGCAGGGGCGTCGCATTATGGCTACACCTTC | CASSINAGASHYGYTF | . | . | TRBJ1-2 | TRBV5-4
TGTGCCAGCAGCCTTAACAGGGGGTTTAACTCTGGGGCCAACGTCCTGACTTTC | CASSLNRGFNSGANVLTF | . | TRBD1 | TRBJ2-6 | TRBV9
TGTGCCAGCAGTTTCGACGGCGGATGGGGAAACACCGGGGAGCTGTTTTTT | CASSFDGGWGNTGELFF | . | . | TRBJ2-2 | TRBV27
TGTGCCAGCTCGGCAGGGATCTACAATGAGCAGTTCTTC | CASSAGIYNEQFF | . | . | TRBJ2-1 | TRBV18
TGCGCCAGCAGCTTCGTCTCCACGACGAGGACCGAGCAGTACTTC | CASSFVSTTRTEQYF | . | . | TRBJ2-7 | TRBV5-1
. | CASSLSFGQGASF | once | . | TRBJ2-7 | TRBV28
TGTGCCAGTACCCTGGGCGGCAGGGTTGCTTTCTTT | CASTLGGRVAFF | . | . | TRBJ1-1 | TRBV19
TGTGCCAGCAGTGCGACTAGTAGTCCGTACGAGCAGTACTTC | CASSATSSPYEQYF | . | . | TRBJ2-7 | TRBV28
TGTGCCACCAGCAGAGGCGAAGGCGGGGGCACAGATACGCAGTATTTT | CATSRGEGGGTDTQYF | . | . | TRBJ2-3 | TRBV15
TGTGCCTGGAGTGGGAATCAAGAGACCCAGTACTTC | CAWSGNQETQYF | . | . | TRBJ2-5 | TRBV30
TGTGCCAGCAGCCGCCGCCTAGCGGGAGGCCGAAATTACGAGCAGTACTTC | CASSRRLAGGRNYEQYF | . | TRBD2 | TRBJ2-7 | TRBV7-9
TGCGCCAGCAGCTTGGATGCCGAGCAGTACTTC | CASSLDAEQYF | . | . | TRBJ2-7 | TRBV5-1
TGCGCCAGCAGCTTAGTACAGGGTCAAGATACGCAGTATTTT | CASSLVQGQDTQYF | . | . | TRBJ2-3 | TRBV5-1
TGTGCCAGCAGCGTAGGGACATACTATGGCTACACCTTC | CASSVGTYYGYTF | once | . | TRBJ1-2 | TRBV9
TGTGCCAGCTCATCGCTAGCGGGAGAGCCCTACGAGCAGTACTTC | CASSSLAGEPYEQYF | . | TRBD2 | TRBJ2-7 | TRBV18
TGTGCCAGCAGCAAAACTAGCAGTAACAATGAGCAGTTCTTC | CASSKTSSNNEQFF | once | . | TRBJ2-1 | TRBV5-4
TGTGCCAGCTCACCTCAGCGGGAGTCAGTGGAGGAGCAGTACTTC | CASSPQRESVEEQYF | . | TRBD2 | TRBJ2-7 | TRBV18
TGCGCCAGCAGCCCCGAACCACTAGGGACAGCGGGCAATGAGCAGTTCTTC | CASSPEPLGTAGNEQFF | . | . | TRBJ2-1 | TRBV5-1
TGTGCCAGCTCCCGGGGGGCCGAGCAGTACTTC | CASSRGAEQYF | . | . | TRBJ2-7 | TRBV18
TGCGCCAGCAGCCAAGATGGCGGGGCGCCCTACAATGAGCAGTTCTTC | CASSQDGGAPYNEQFF | . | . | TRBJ2-1 | TRBV4-1
TGTGCCAGCAGTTTGGGTCGGGAGCACTCCTACGAGCAGTACTTC | CASSLGREHSYEQYF | once | . | TRBJ2-7 | TRBV27
TGTGCCAGCACCGATCGCTCCCACGGAGCTTTCTTT | CASTDRSHGAFF | . | . | TRBJ1-1 | TRBV6-5
TGCACCAGCAGGCTGACCGGGACTAGCGGGAGGACGAACACCGGGGAGCTGTTTTTT | CTSRLTGTSGRTNTGELFF | . | . | TRBJ2-2 | TRBV1
TGTGCCAGCAGCTTAACAGTTAATGAAAAACTGTTTTTT | CASSLTVNEKLFF | . | . | TRBJ1-4 | TRBV7-2
TGTGCCAGCAGTCGACCTGGGACAGACGGCACAGATACGCAGTATTTT | CASSRPGTDGTDTQYF | . | TRBD1 | TRBJ2-3 | TRBV5-4
TGTGCCAGTGAGGGGACAGGAACTGAAAAACTGTTTTTT | CASEGTGTEKLFF | . | TRBD1 | TRBJ1-4 | TRBV6-1
TGCAGTGCTAGGGCAGATACGCAGTATTTT | CSARADTQYF | . | . | TRBJ2-3 | TRBV20-1
TGCGCCAGCAGCTTGGGGGCCGGGACTAGCGGGTGGGAGCAGTACTTC | CASSLGAGTSGWEQYF | . | TRBD2 | TRBJ2-7 | TRBV5-1
TGTGCCAGCTGGCAGGGCTTAGGAGCTTTCTTT | CASWQGLGAFF | few | . | TRBJ1-1 | TRBV6-5
TGCGCCAGCAGCTTCGGAGACGGCCGGTACAATGAGCAGTTCTTC | CASSFGDGRYNEQFF | . | . | TRBJ2-1 | TRBV5-1
TGTGCCAGCAGCTTAGCGGACCAAGAGACCCAGTACTTC | CASSLADQETQYF | . | . | TRBJ2-5 | TRBV7-6
TGTGCCATCAGTGAGGAACCCCAGACAGGGGGAAGTGAAAAACTGTTTTTT | CAISEEPQTGGSEKLFF | . | TRBD1 | TRBJ1-4 | TRBV10-3
TGTGCCAGTAGTATCCAGGATAAGAGCGGGGAGCTGTTTTTT | CASSIQDKSGELFF | . | . | TRBJ2-2 | TRBV19
TGCGCCAGCAGCCAAGAGAGGGACAGGAGGGCTTTCTTT | CASSQERDRRAFF | . | TRBD1 | TRBJ1-1 | TRBV4-1
TGTGCCAGCAGTTTAGCGACAGCCTATGGCTACACCTTC | CASSLATAYGYTF | . | . | TRBJ1-2 | TRBV28
TGCGCCAGCAGCCATCTTCAGGGAGTGGAGACCCAGTACTTC | CASSHLQGVETQYF | . | . | TRBJ2-5 | TRBV4-1
TGTGCCAGCAGTTCGGGACACAGCTACGAGCAGTACTTC | CASSSGHSYEQYF | . | . | TRBJ2-7 | TRBV27
TGTGCCAGCAGTTTTGGAGGGAGCTCCTACAATGAGCAGTTCTTC | CASSFGGSSYNEQFF | . | . | TRBJ2-1 | TRBV27
TGCGCCAGCAGCTTGGAATGGGAGTCCACTGAAGCTTTCTTT | CASSLEWESTEAFF | . | . | TRBJ1-1 | TRBV5-1
TGTGCCAGCAGTGAACAAGACCCGGGACAGAGGATAACCTATGGCTACACCTTC | CASSEQDPGQRITYGYTF | . | TRBD1 | TRBJ1-2 | TRBV6-1
TGTGCCTGGGGAACACCACCAACCGGGGAGCTGTTTTTT | CAWGTPPTGELFF | . | . | TRBJ2-2 | TRBV30
TGTGCCAGCAGCTTCCCCGGGACAGCGAGCCCCCAGCATTTT | CASSFPGTASPQHF | . | TRBD1 | TRBJ1-5 | TRBV7-3
TGTGCCAGCAGCAAAGAACGGGGGCTAGGCAATCAGCCCCAGCATTTT | CASSKERGLGNQPQHF | . | . | TRBJ1-5 | TRBV21-1
TGTGCCAGCAGCTCCGTTGTGGAGGGTTATGGCTCGGGCTACACCTTC | CASSSVVEGYGSGYTF | . | . | TRBJ1-2 | TRBV7-8
TGTGCCAGCAGCCCCAAGGGACTACCGAACACCGGGGAGCTGTTTTTT | CASSPKGLPNTGELFF | . | TRBD2 | TRBJ2-2 | TRBV7-2
TGTGCCAGCAGTTTGGGGACACTGAACACTGAAGCTTTCTTT | CASSLGTLNTEAFF | . | . | TRBJ1-1 | TRBV28
TGTGCCAGCAGCACCCGCCCTGCCTCCGGGGAGCTGTTTTTT | CASSTRPASGELFF | . | . | TRBJ2-2 | TRBV9